A single sample is the source of the 21 T cell receptor beta chains below, sequenced in a study of shared clonotypes between healthy human individuals. Repertoires were generated with immunoSEQ multiplex PCR, while TCRdb's copy carries only in-frame clones and drops some. The data hold approximately 1.5 million clones, with under 99% observed a single time. The sequencing sample was made of naive CD4+ T cells sorted from blood. Subset specified: CD45RA+ positively selected. These receptors all stem from a man under 40 in good health.

A word on this clone: The identical CDR3 is also encoded by other nucleotide sequences in the sample. This chain uses TRBV7-9 with TRBJ2-1, with 8 bases fitting TRBD2. CDR3 length equals 14 residues. In germline, CDR1 is SEHNR, CDR2 FQNEAQ (reference sequence). With 6 bases clipped from V and 3 bases from J, the junction kept 4 bases outside the gene matches. The CDR3 nucleotides are TGTGCCAGCAGTCCGGGACTAGACTACAATGAGCAGTTCTTC. It translates to CASSPGLDYNEQFF.

This chain joins TRBV28 and TRBJ1-5, with 7 bases matching TRBD1. V gave up 4 bases and J gave up 6 bases; unmatched junction bases: 9. Germline CDR1 reads MDHEN; CDR2 reads SYDVKM. The CDR3 consists of 15 residues. CDR3 sequence reads: CASSSPTGLTQPQHF. Here the CDR3 DNA reads TGTGCCAGCAGTTCCCCGACAGGGTTAACTCAGCCCCAGCATTTT.

The genes are TRBV11-3 and TRBJ2-2; 8 nucleotides align to TRBD1. CDR1 is SGHNT, CDR2 YENEEA, per germline. The CDR3 runs 17 residues. Trimming took 2 bases from V and 6 from J; bases not matched to a gene: 11. The CDR3 spells CASSLPRGRGRPGELFF. The DNA of the CDR3 is TGTGCCAGCAGCTTACCCCGGGGCAGGGGGCGCCCCGGGGAGCTGTTTTTT. Full variable domain (missing parts from reference TRBV11-3 and TRBJ2-2): EAGVVQSPRYKIIEKKQPVAFWCNPISGHNTLYWYLQNLGQGPELLIRYENEEAVDDSQLPKDRFSAERLKGVDSTLKIQPAELGDSAVYLCASSLPRGRGRPGELFFGEGSRLTVL.

The genes are TRBV7-9 and TRBJ2-7; D is perhaps TRBD1 (6 bases). Per germline, CDR1 SEHNR and CDR2 FQNEAQ (reference sequence). This CDR3 is built from 17 residues. V lost 0 bases and J 1 base, leaving 16 bases between the germline ends. This CDR3 reads CASSLAVRQDGSYEQYF. As DNA, the CDR3 is TGTGCCAGCAGCTTAGCGGTACGACAGGATGGATCCTACGAGCAGTACTTC. Combining the CDR3 with reference TRBV7-9 and TRBJ2-7 gives the whole variable domain DTGVSQNPRHKITKRGQNVTFRCDPISEHNRLYWYRQTLGQGPEFLTYFQNEAQLEKSRLLSDRFSAERPKGSFSTLEIQRTEQGDSAMYLCASSLAVRQDGSYEQYFGPGTRLTVT.

The chain couples TRBV28 to TRBJ2-3, with TRBD2 identical over 10 bases. Germline V gene data show CDR1 as MDHEN and CDR2 as SYDVKM. The CDR3 covers 15 residues. V was pared by 5 bases and J by 4 bases, with 6 bases of the junction left unmatched. The CDR3 sequence: CASSDSGRYSDTQYF. The CDR3, as DNA: TGTGCCAGCAGTGATAGCGGGAGGTATTCAGATACGCAGTATTTT.

The chain uses TRBV7-9 and TRBJ2-2; 8 bases agree with TRBD2. The V segment lost 5 bases and the J segment 6 bases; nucleotides outside the gene matches: 11. Germline CDR1 is SEHNR and CDR2 is FQNEAQ (reference sequence). The CDR3 extends over 16 amino acids. The CDR3 nucleotides are TGTGCCAGCAGCCCTCGGGGGCGGGAGGTACCCGGGGAGCTGTTTTTT. It yields the protein CASSPRGREVPGELFF. Based on the CDR3 plus reference TRBV7-9 and TRBJ2-2, the full variable domain is DTGVSQNPRHKITKRGQNVTFRCDPISEHNRLYWYRQTLGQGPEFLTYFQNEAQLEKSRLLSDRFSAERPKGSFSTLEIQRTEQGDSAMYLCASSPRGREVPGELFFGEGSRLTVL.

This clone came up once. V usage is TRBV30 and J usage is TRBJ1-5; D ambiguous. Looked up from germline, CDR1 is GTSNPN and CDR2 is SVGIG (reference sequence). V was shortened by 2 bases and J by 0 bases, with 11 bases between the two germline ends. This CDR3 has 15 amino acids. The CDR3 spells CAWSSLSYSNQPQHF. CDR3 DNA sequence: TGTGCCTGGAGTTCCCTTTCTTATAGCAATCAGCCCCAGCATTTT.

V is TRBV7-9 and J is TRBJ1-5; TRBD1 aligns across 10 bases. V dropped 2 bases and J dropped 1; count of bases not matched to a gene: 8. In germline, CDR1 is SEHNR, CDR2 FQNEAQ (reference sequence). CDR3 length equals 18 residues. The CDR3 sequence: CASSLLGGTGVSNQPQHF. CDR3 bases: TGTGCCAGCAGCTTATTAGGGGGGACAGGGGTCAGCAATCAGCCCCAGCATTTT. The full variable domain, rest sourced from reference TRBV7-9 and TRBJ1-5, is DTGVSQNPRHKITKRGQNVTFRCDPISEHNRLYWYRQTLGQGPEFLTYFQNEAQLEKSRLLSDRFSAERPKGSFSTLEIQRTEQGDSAMYLCASSLLGGTGVSNQPQHFGDGTRLSIL.

CDR3 DNA sequence: TGTGCCAGCAGCGTAGACTGGGGGAGGACGAATGAAAAACTGTTTTTT. It yields the protein CASSVDWGRTNEKLFF. The rearrangement joins TRBV9 to TRBJ1-4; TRBD1 is a possible D gene (5 bases). Germline V gene lookup returns CDR1 SGDLS and CDR2 YYNGEE. Trimming shortened V by 0 bases and J by 5 bases, and 14 bases separated the two germline ends. CDR3 length equals 16 residues.

About this clone: The same CDR3 can be traced to other DNA sequences in this sample. In DNA, the CDR3 is TGTGCCAGCAGTTACGGCAGTACCTACGAGCAGTACTTC. Its protein product is CASSYGSTYEQYF. The chain joins TRBV6-5 to TRBJ2-7, with D unclear. CDR1 and CDR2 from the germline V gene are MNHEY and SVGAGI. V was shortened by 2 bases and J by 2 bases, with 7 bases between the two germline ends. This CDR3 contains 13 residues.

The chain joins TRBV7-8 to TRBJ2-7; D is undetermined. The V gene's germline CDR1 is SGHVS and CDR2 FQNEAQ. CDR3 length: 14 amino acids. Trimming took off 0 bases at V and 2 bases at J, with 8 bases between the two ends. The CDR3 here is CASSLADGTYEQYF. CDR3 nucleotides: TGTGCCAGCAGCTTAGCAGACGGAACCTACGAGCAGTACTTC.

The V gene is TRBV29-1, the J gene TRBJ2-3, with D uncertain. Germline CDR1 is SQVTM and CDR2 is ANQGSEA. CDR3 length: 10 amino acids. V lost 7 bases and J 5 bases, leaving 7 bases between the germline ends. DNA for the CDR3: TGCAGCGGGCAAAGAGATACGCAGTATTTT. Protein product: CSGQRDTQYF.

The J gene is TRBJ2-1, the V gene TRBV10-2; possibly TRBD1 or TRBD2 for D (5 bases each). With 6 bases removed from V and 0 bases from J, the gap between germline ends came to 12 bases. The CDR3 loop spans 15 amino acids. Germline CDR1 is WSHSY and CDR2 is SAAADI. The CDR3 loop is CASRGTVSSYNEQFF. CDR3 bases: TGCGCCAGCAGGGGGACCGTTAGCTCCTACAATGAGCAGTTCTTC.

The chain carries TRBV4-1 and TRBJ2-3; TRBD2 might be the D (5 bases). CDR1 is MGHRA, CDR2 YSYEKL, per germline. The length of the CDR3 is 15 residues. V lost 5 bases, J lost 2 bases, and 14 bases lay in between. The CDR3 spells CASSWPLADTDTQYF. Here the CDR3 DNA reads TGCGCCAGCAGCTGGCCCCTAGCAGACACAGATACGCAGTATTTT.

The V and J genes are TRBV7-9 and TRBJ1-5, with D possibly being TRBD1 (5 bases). The germline CDR1 and CDR2 sequences are SEHNR and FQNEAQ (reference sequence). V lost 1 base, J lost 4 bases, and 11 bases lay in between. CDR3 length: 15 amino acids. The CDR3 spells CASSLDGRDNQPQHF. CDR3 sequence (DNA): TGTGCCAGCAGCTTAGATGGCAGGGATAATCAGCCCCAGCATTTT.

The chain has TRBV5-1 and TRBJ2-3; the D is unclear. The germline V gene encodes CDR1 SGHRS and CDR2 YFSETQ. The CDR3 covers 12 residues. Deletions cut 1 base from V and 5 bases from J, with 5 bases between. The chain's CDR3 is CASSLPGDTQYF. For the CDR3, the DNA is TGCGCCAGCAGCTTGCCGGGAGATACGCAGTATTTT.

The V call is TRBV5-6, the J call TRBJ2-1, with 7 bases identical to TRBD1. Germline values: CDR1 SGHDT, CDR2 YYEEEE. Trimming removed 4 bases from V and 7 bases from J; junction bases left unmatched: 17. The CDR3 totals 17 residues. The CDR3 coding sequence is TGTGCCAGCAGCCTTAGAGGGGGCGCGGGTCTGCTGAATGAGCAGTTCTTC. Its translation: CASSLRGGAGLLNEQFF.

The chain links TRBV15 to TRBJ1-5; D not certain. Trimming stripped 5 bases from V and 7 bases from J, with 18 bases between. The CDR3 totals 15 residues. Germline loops: CDR1 LNHNV, CDR2 YYDKDF (reference sequence). In DNA form, the CDR3 reads TGTGCCACCAGCGTCCCGTCAGCCCAGGTACAGCCCCAGCATTTT. Translating gives CATSVPSAQVQPQHF.

The rearrangement joins TRBV28 to TRBJ2-7, with a tentative D call TRBD2 (5 bases). CDR3 length: 15 residues. Trimming took off 5 bases at V and 5 bases at J, with 19 bases between the two ends. The germline gives CDR1 MDHEN, CDR2 SYDVKM. CDR3 sequence: CASSRPNPGVNEQYF. DNA for the CDR3: TGTGCCAGCAGTCGACCTAATCCCGGGGTCAACGAGCAGTACTTC.

This clone came up once. The chain combines TRBV6-1 with TRBJ1-1; 7 bases line up with TRBD1. Germline CDR1 reads MNHNS; CDR2 reads SASEGT. With 6 bases clipped from V and 4 bases from J, the junction kept 8 bases outside the gene matches. The CDR3 is 14 amino acids. The CDR3 is CASSYRGEGTEAFF. As DNA, the CDR3 is TGTGCCAGCAGCTACAGGGGTGAGGGCACTGAAGCTTTCTTT.

The gene calls are TRBV29-1 and TRBJ2-3; no clear D. The germline CDR1 and CDR2 sequences are SQVTM and ANQGSEA. Trimming took off 2 bases at V and 5 bases at J, with 5 bases between the two ends. The CDR3 length is 11 residues. The DNA of the CDR3 is TGCAGCGTTGAATTGCTAGATACGCAGTATTTT. Its protein is CSVELLDTQYF.